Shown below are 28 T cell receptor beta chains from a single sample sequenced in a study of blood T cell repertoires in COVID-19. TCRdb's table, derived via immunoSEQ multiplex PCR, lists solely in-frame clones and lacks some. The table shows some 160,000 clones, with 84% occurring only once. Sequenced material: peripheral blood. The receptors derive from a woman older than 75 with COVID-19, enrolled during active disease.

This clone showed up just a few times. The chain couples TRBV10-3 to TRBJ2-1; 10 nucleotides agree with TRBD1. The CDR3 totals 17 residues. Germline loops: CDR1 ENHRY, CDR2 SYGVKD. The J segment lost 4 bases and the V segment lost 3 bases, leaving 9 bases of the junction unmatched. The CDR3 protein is CAISDPPGGQGYNEQFF. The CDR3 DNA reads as TGTGCCATCAGTGACCCCCCGGGGGGACAGGGGTACAATGAGCAGTTCTTC.

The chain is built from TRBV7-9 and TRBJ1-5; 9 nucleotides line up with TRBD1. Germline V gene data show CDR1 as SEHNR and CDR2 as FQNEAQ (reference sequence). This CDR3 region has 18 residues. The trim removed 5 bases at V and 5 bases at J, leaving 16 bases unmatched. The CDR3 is CASSAPIQQGAPDQPQHF. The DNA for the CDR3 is TGTGCCAGCAGCGCGCCTATACAACAGGGGGCTCCGGATCAGCCCCAGCATTTT.

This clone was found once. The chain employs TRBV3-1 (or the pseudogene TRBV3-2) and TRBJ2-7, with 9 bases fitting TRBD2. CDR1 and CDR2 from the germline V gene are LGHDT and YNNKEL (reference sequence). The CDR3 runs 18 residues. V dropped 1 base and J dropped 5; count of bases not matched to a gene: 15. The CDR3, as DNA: TGTGCCAGCAGCCAAGGAGCGCCACCTGAGCGGGGGGTCGACGAGCAGTACTTC. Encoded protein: CASSQGAPPERGVDEQYF.

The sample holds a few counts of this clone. Here the CDR3 DNA reads TGTGCCTGGAGTGTACAGGGTTTTGGCGGGGAGCTGTTTTTT. Translation gives CAWSVQGFGGELFF. The V gene is TRBV30, the J gene TRBJ2-2; possibly TRBD1 for D (6 bases). The length of the CDR3 is 14 residues. The germline V gene has CDR1 GTSNPN and CDR2 SVGIG (reference sequence). Trimming pared 0 bases from V and 7 bases from J, leaving 12 bases between.

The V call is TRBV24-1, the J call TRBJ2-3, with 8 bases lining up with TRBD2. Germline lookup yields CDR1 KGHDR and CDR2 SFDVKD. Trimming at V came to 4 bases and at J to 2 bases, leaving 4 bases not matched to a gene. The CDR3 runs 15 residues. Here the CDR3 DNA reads TGTGCCACCAGTGACCCGGGGGGGCCCACAGATACGCAGTATTTT. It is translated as CATSDPGGPTDTQYF.

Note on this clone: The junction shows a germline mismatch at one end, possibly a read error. The CDR3, as DNA: TGTGCCAGCAGGAGGGACAGCCCTCCGGATTTT. This sequence encodes CASRRDSPPDF. The chain is built from TRBV2 and TRBJ1-3, with 7 bases aligning to TRBD1. Germline-derived CDR1 and CDR2 are SNHLY and FYNNEI. The length of the CDR3 is 11 residues.

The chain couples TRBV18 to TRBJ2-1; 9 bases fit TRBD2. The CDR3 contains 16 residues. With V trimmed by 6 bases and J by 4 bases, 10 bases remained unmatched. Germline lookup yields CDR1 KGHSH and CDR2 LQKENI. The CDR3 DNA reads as TGTGCCAGCTCCCCGATGAAAGCGGGAGGTTACAATGAGCAGTTCTTC. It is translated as CASSPMKAGGYNEQFF. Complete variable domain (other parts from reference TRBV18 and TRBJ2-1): NAGVMQNPRHLVRRRGQEARLRCSPMKGHSHVYWYRQLPEEGLKFMVYLQKENIIDESGMPKERFSAEFPKEGPSILRIQQVVRGDSAAYFCASSPMKAGGYNEQFFGPGTRLTVL.

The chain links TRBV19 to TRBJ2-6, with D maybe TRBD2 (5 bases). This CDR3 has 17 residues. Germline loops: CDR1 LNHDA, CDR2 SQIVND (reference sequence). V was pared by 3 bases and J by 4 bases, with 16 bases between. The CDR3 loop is CASSIWRVASGANVLTF. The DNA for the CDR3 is TGTGCCAGTAGTATTTGGCGGGTTGCATCCGGGGCCAACGTCCTGACTTTC.

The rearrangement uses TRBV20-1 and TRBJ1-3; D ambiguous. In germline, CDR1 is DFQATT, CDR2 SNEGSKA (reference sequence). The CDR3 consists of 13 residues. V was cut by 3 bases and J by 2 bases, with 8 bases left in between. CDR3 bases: TGCAGTGCTAGTCGGGGAGCTGGAAACACCATATATTTT. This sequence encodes CSASRGAGNTIYF.

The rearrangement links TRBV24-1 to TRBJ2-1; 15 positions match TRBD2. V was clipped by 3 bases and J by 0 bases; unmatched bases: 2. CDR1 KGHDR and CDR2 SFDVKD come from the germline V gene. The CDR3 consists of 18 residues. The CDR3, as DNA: TGTGCCACCAGTGATGCGGGACTAGCGGGAGGCTCCTACAATGAGCAGTTCTTC. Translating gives CATSDAGLAGGSYNEQFF.

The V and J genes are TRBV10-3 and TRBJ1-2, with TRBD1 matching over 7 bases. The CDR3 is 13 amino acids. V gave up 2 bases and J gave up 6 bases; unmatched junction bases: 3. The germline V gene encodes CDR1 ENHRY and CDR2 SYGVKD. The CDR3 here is CAISERGLNGYTF. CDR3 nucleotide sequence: TGTGCCATCAGTGAGAGGGGGCTTAATGGCTACACCTTC.

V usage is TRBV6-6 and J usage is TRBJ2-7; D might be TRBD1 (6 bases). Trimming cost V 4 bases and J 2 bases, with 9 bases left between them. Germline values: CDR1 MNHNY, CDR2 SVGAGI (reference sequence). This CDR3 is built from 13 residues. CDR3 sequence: CASSSRTAYEQYF. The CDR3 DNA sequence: TGTGCCAGCAGTTCACGGACAGCCTACGAGCAGTACTTC.

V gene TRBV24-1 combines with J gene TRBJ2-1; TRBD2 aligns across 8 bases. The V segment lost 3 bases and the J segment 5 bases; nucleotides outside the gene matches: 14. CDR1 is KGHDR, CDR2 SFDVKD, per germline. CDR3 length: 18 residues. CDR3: CATSDPEGRREDNNEQFF. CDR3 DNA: TGTGCCACCAGTGATCCGGAGGGGAGGCGGGAGGATAACAATGAGCAGTTCTTC.

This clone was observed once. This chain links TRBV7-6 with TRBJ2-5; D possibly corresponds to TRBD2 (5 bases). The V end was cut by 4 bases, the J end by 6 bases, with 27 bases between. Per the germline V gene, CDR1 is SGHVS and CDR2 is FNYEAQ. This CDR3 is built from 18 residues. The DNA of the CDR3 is TGTGCCAGCAGCTCCCGCCCCGATCCCGACCCACCGGGGAAGACCCAGTACTTC. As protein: CASSSRPDPDPPGKTQYF.

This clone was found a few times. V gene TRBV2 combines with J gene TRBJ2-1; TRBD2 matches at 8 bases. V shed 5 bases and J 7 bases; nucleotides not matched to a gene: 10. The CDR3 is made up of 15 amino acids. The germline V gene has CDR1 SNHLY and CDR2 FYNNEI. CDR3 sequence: CASSSLGASGNEQFF. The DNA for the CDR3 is TGTGCCAGCAGTTCCCTTGGGGCTAGCGGGAATGAGCAGTTCTTC.

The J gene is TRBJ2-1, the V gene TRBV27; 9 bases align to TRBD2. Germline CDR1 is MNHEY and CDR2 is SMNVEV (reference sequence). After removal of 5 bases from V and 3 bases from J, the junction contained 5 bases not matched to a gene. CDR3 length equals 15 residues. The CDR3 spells CASSPLAGYYNEQFF. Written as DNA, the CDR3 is TGTGCCAGCAGTCCACTAGCGGGTTACTACAATGAGCAGTTCTTC.

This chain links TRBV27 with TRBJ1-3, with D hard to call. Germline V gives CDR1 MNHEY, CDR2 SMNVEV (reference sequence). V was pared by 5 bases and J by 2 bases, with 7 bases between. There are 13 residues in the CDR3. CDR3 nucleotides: TGTGCCAGCAGTCCCCTCGCTGGAAACACCATATATTTT. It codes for CASSPLAGNTIYF.

As DNA, the CDR3 is TGTGCCAGCAGTTTATCTGGACTAGCGGCTTCCGAGCAGTACTTC. Protein sequence: CASSLSGLAASEQYF. The chain joins TRBV27 to TRBJ2-7, with 10 bases fitting TRBD2. The CDR3 is made up of 15 amino acids. Per the germline V gene, CDR1 is MNHEY and CDR2 is SMNVEV (reference sequence). V shed 0 bases and J 6 bases; nucleotides not matched to a gene: 5.

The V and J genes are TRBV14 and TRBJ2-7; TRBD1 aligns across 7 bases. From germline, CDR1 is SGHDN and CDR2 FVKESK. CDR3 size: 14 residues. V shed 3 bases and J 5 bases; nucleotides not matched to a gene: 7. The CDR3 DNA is TGTGCCAGCAGCCAGGCGACAGGGAAACACGAGCAGTACTTC. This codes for CASSQATGKHEQYF.

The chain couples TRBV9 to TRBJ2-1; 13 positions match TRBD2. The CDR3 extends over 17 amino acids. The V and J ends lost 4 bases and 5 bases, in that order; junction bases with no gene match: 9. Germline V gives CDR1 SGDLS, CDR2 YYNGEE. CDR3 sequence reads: CASSTWTSGGSNNEQFF. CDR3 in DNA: TGTGCCAGCAGCACTTGGACTAGCGGGGGCTCAAACAATGAGCAGTTCTTC.

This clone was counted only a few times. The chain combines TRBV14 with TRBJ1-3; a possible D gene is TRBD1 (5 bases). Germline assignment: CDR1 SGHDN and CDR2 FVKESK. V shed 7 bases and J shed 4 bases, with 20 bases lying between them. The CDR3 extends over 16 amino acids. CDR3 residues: CASTRGTATLGNTIYF. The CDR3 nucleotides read TGTGCCAGCACCCGGGGGACGGCCACTCTAGGAAACACCATATATTTT.

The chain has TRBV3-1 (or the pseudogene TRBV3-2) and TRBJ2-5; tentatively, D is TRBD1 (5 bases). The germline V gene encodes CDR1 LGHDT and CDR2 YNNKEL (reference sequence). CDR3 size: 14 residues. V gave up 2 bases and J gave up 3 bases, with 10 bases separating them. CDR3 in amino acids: CASSQNPTEETQYF. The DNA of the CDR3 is TGTGCCAGCAGCCAAAACCCGACAGAAGAGACCCAGTACTTC.

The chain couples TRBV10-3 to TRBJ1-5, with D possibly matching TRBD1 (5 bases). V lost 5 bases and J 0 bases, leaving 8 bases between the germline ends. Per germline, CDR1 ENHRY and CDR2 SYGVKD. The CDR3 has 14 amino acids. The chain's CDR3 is CAISLTASNQPQHF. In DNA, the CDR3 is TGTGCCATCAGTCTGACAGCTAGCAATCAGCCCCAGCATTTT.

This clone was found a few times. As DNA, the CDR3 is TGTGCCAGCAGTTTAGGGCGGGAGCGGGAGCAGTACTTC. Protein: CASSLGREREQYF. The rearrangement links TRBV27 to TRBJ2-7; 7 bases line up with TRBD2. The CDR3 contains 13 residues. The germline gives CDR1 MNHEY, CDR2 SMNVEV (reference sequence). J was trimmed by 7 bases and V by 2 bases; bases with no gene match: 5.

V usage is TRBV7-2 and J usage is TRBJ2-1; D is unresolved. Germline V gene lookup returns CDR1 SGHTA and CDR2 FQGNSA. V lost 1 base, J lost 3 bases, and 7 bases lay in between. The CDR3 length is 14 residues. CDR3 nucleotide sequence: TGTGCCAGCAGCTTAGTTGAGGTCTACAATGAGCAGTTCTTC. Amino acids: CASSLVEVYNEQFF.

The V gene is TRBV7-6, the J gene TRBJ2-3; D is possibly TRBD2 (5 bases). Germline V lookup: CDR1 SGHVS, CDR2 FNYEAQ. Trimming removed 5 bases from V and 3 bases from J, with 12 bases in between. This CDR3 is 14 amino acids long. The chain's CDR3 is CASSQMRETDTQYF. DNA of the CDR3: TGTGCCAGCAGCCAGATGAGGGAAACAGATACGCAGTATTTT.

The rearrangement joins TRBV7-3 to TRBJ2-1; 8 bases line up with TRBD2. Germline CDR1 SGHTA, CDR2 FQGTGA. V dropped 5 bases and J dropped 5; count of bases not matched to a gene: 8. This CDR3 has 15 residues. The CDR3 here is CASSPSGGRHNEQFF. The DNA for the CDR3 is TGTGCCAGCAGCCCCTCGGGAGGGCGACACAATGAGCAGTTCTTC.

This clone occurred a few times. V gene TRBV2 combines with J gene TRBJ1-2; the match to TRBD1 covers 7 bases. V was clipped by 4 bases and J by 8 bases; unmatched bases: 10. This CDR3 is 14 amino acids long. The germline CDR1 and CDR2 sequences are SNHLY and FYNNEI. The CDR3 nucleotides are TGTGCCAGCAGTGTTGGGACAGTAACCTTGGGCTACACCTTC. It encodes CASSVGTVTLGYTF.